A selection of T cell receptor beta chains follows, all from one sample in a study of radiotherapy plus CTLA-4 blockade in lung cancer. The data were produced by immunoSEQ multiplex PCR, yet TCRdb's version contains in-frame clones alone and is incomplete. The data contain 50,000 to 65,000 clones, about 76% of them singletons. This sample comprised peripheral blood, obtained from a patient treated with radiotherapy plus ipilimumab. These receptors were taken from a human donor with non-small cell lung cancer whose response to radiotherapy plus ipilimumab could not be evaluated. Each CDR3 is given without its conserved first and last residue. A D gene is named only where the DNA matches it firmly.

j_call | d_call | v_call | cdr3_aa
TRBJ2-7 | TRBD1 | TRBV30 | AWSQIGQGVQY
TRBJ2-3 | NA | TRBV9 | ASSVDQTDTQY
TRBJ2-1 | TRBD2 | TRBV7-9 | ASSYSGGAGDEQF
TRBJ1-1 | NA | TRBV28 | ASTRQSEAF
TRBJ1-4 | TRBD1 | TRBV5-1 | ASSWAQGALSGKLF
TRBJ2-5 | NA | TRBV4-3 | ASSQAPAAQETQY
TRBJ1-1 | NA | TRBV6-6 | ASTVSLNTEAF
TRBJ2-2 | TRBD1 | TRBV18 | ASSYSSGQGTGELF
TRBJ1-2 | TRBD1 | TRBV5-1 | ASSSEQGQGYT
TRBJ2-1 | TRBD2 | TRBV19 | ASSPRGLAGAHNEQF
TRBJ2-3 | NA | TRBV9 | ASSATSPDTQY
TRBJ1-2 | TRBD1 | TRBV7-9 | ASSYPGQARGYT
TRBJ1-1 | NA | TRBV12-5 | ASGTTGVDTEAF
TRBJ2-2 | TRBD1 | TRBV9 | ASSTRGDRGGTGELF
TRBJ2-7 | NA | TRBV28 | ASTGFYEQY
TRBJ2-5 | NA | TRBV5-4 | ASSPVAAGATQY
TRBJ2-1 | TRBD2 | TRBV4-2 | ASSQFTAGGGSYNEQF
TRBJ1-2 | TRBD1 | TRBV18 | ASSLKPTGDGYT
TRBJ1-2 | TRBD1 | TRBV19 | ASSLYGDSYYT
TRBJ1-2 | NA | TRBV7-9 | ASSLVPPREGYGYT
TRBJ2-7 | TRBD1 | TRBV7-9 | ASSYLQGWGNEGRQY
TRBJ1-1 | NA | TRBV11-2 | ASSPIRGVNTEAF
TRBJ2-3 | TRBD2 | TRBV7-8 | ASSLEGGRAVDTQY
TRBJ2-3 | NA | TRBV5-4 | ASSFQAVTTQY